Listed below are T cell receptor beta chains from one sample, sequenced in a study of blood T cells in healthy people across ages. One entry per CDR3 protein results from TCRdb running MiXCR on the 5' RACE reads. Among roughly 1,800,000 distinct CDR3 sequences listed, roughly 50% were seen once. The sequenced material came from blood. The receptors here all came from a middle-aged woman in good health. Both conserved end residues are part of each CDR3. A D gene is named only where the DNA matches it firmly. Some rows have no size entry. The others give once, few or many, or a class for an expanded clone.

len	v_gene	abundance	d_gene	j_gene	CDR3nt	CDR3aa
16	TRBV7-2	NA	TRBD1	TRBJ2-7	TGTGCCAGCAGCTCCGAGTTAGGACAGGGGGCCTACGAGCAGTACTTC	CASSSELGQGAYEQYF
14	TRBV2	few	TRBD1	TRBJ2-7	TGTGCCAGCAGTAACCGGGACAGGGTTGGCGAGCAGTACTTC	CASSNRDRVGEQYF
16	TRBV9	few	NA	TRBJ2-3	TGTGCCAGCAGCGTAGGAATTGGGGTTTTCTCAGATACGCAGTATTTT	CASSVGIGVFSDTQYF
16	TRBV20-1	NA	NA	TRBJ2-4	TGCAGTGCTCCCCGTGGTCCGAGGAGAACCAAAAACATTCAGTACTTC	CSAPRGPRRTKNIQYF
15	TRBV7-8	few	TRBD1	TRBJ1-2	TGTGCCAGCAGCCCCAACAGGGGGCGTAGCTATGGCTACACCTTC	CASSPNRGRSYGYTF
14	TRBV24-1	few	NA	TRBJ1-2	TGTGCCACCAGTACAGTGTCGCAGGACTATGGCTACACCTTC	CATSTVSQDYGYTF
14	TRBV4-3	NA	NA	TRBJ2-5	TGCGCCAGCAGCCAGGAGGGACCAGAGGGGGAGCAGTACTTC	CASSQEGPEGEQYF
13	TRBV7-8	many	NA	TRBJ1-2	TGTGCCAGCAGCTTACACTCAGTCTATGGCTACACCTTC	CASSLHSVYGYTF
15	TRBV7-9	NA	NA	TRBJ2-7	TGTGCCAAAAAGAAAGGGACCGCTATTCCCTACGAGCAGTACTTC	CAKKKGTAIPYEQYF
16	TRBV12-5	NA	NA	TRBJ2-3	TGTGCTAGTGGTACCGGGCGGGGTAGTGGCACAGATACGCAGTATTTT	CASGTGRGSGTDTQYF
13	TRBV6-5	NA	TRBD1	TRBJ1-2	TGTGCCAGCAGTAGCAGACAGGGACCTGGCTACACCTTC	CASSSRQGPGYTF
16	TRBV19	NA	NA	TRBJ2-6	TGTGCCAGTAGTATAGCGGGGGAGACAGGGGCCAACGTCCTGACTTTC	CASSIAGETGANVLTF
15	TRBV9	NA	TRBD1	TRBJ2-1	TGTGCCAGCAGCGTAGGAGACAGGGGCAACGATGAGCAGTTCTTC	CASSVGDRGNDEQFF
15	TRBV11-2	NA	NA	TRBJ1-4	TGTGCCAGCAGCTTTTCCGACAGTATCCGCGAAAAACTGTTTTTT	CASSFSDSIREKLFF
15	TRBV7-3	NA	TRBD2	TRBJ2-3	TGTGCCAGCAGCTCCGGCCCTAGCGGGGGCCCTCCCGAGTATTTT	CASSSGPSGGPPEYF
16	TRBV11-2	NA	NA	TRBJ2-5	TGTGCCAGCAGCTTTATTGGAAAACAGGGCCAAGAGACCCAGTACTTC	CASSFIGKQGQETQYF